What follows describes a single TCR beta chain. Profiling relied on immunoSEQ multiplex PCR, and the TCRdb table lists in-frame clones only, not all of them. The sample includes roughly 160,000 clones, roughly 84% of them seen just once. This CDR3 has 14 amino acids. The J segment lost 2 bases and the V segment lost 7 bases, leaving 3 bases of the junction unmatched. Germline CDR1 is SNHLY and CDR2 is FYNNEI. This specimen belongs to a study of blood T cell repertoires in COVID-19. Source material: peripheral blood. V is TRBV2 and J is TRBJ2-3, with 10 positions matching TRBD2. The sequence was obtained from a man between 65 and 85 years old with active or convalescent COVID-19. The CDR3 coding sequence is TGTGCCAGCATAGCGGGGGGAACCACAGATACGCAGTATTTT. It encodes CASIAGGTTDTQYF.